This T cell receptor (beta chain) derives from a study of cytomegalovirus exposure and HLA in healthy donors. Study as a whole: Clustering assigned about 80% of the roughly 420 genotyped donors to the Caucasian-associated ancestry cluster. The study's findings and limits: Serostatus for CMV was the only available immune exposure information. In a later analysis, an Asian-associated ancestry cluster reportedly showed fewer N-insertions than the roughly 730-donor mean.

Donors had nominal health at sampling but likely had unrecorded immune exposures. V gave up 5 bases and J gave up 8 bases, with 6 bases separating them. The CDR3 loop spans 11 amino acids. Per germline, CDR1 SEHNR and CDR2 FQNEAQ (reference sequence). This clone was seen a few times. The antigen is not known. Primers for the PCR totalled 60 Vbeta and 13 Jbeta. Generated by immunoSEQ multiplex PCR, the TCRdb table keeps only in-frame clones and is missing some. Of approximately 210,000 clones listed, around 84% are singletons. The specimen sequenced was PBMCs. J is TRBJ1-4 and V is TRBV7-9; D is ambiguous. This TCR derives from a woman aged 18-29 years in good health and CMV-seronegative. In DNA form, the CDR3 reads TGTGCCAGCAGCCCCCAGGAAAAACTGTTTTTT. This encodes CASSPQEKLFF.